This entry is about one T cell receptor beta chain. One end of the junction varies from germline; a read error may be responsible. Three rounds of nested PCR, following a modified ARM-PCR protocol, produced the TCRbeta library. TCRdb re-derived calls from the multiplex PCR reads in MiXCR, one entry per CDR3 protein. The sample shows more than 75,000 distinct CDR3 sequences, roughly 80% of them seen only once. These data originate in a study of tumor and adjacent non-tumor tissue in lung cancer. The template was RNA from unsorted bulk tissue. The CDR3 spans 16 residues. The germline gives CDR1 DFQATT, CDR2 SNEGSKA (reference sequence).

This chain links TRBV20-1 with TRBJ2-2; no reliable D call. The sequenced sample was lung tumor tissue. The TCR sequence derives from a woman aged 45-59 years with non-small cell lung cancer. The CDR3 coding sequence is TGTAGTGCCACCCCGATTGGGATTCTTGGCGCCGAGGAGCCGTTTTTT. Its protein is CSATPIGILGAEEPFF.